The clone carrying this T cell receptor (beta chain) occurred once. The sample is drawn from a study of blood T cell repertoires in COVID-19. For the study at large: COVID-19 samples, acute and convalescent, were from the United States, Italy and Spain. T cells, B-cell-depleted T cells, or PBMCs supplied cDNA or gDNA.

Trimming took 7 bases from V and 1 from J; bases not matched to a gene: 6. The CDR3 totals 15 residues. Germline V gene lookup returns CDR1 MDHEN and CDR2 SYDVKM. While infection was still active, Seattle patients were enrolled and then followed longitudinally. How the authors handled the data: Nucleated cell number was recorded as an estimate derived from reference gene primer amplification. Only in-frame clones appear in the TCRdb table, and some are missing; sequencing was by immunoSEQ multiplex PCR. The V and J calls and clone size are taken from that table; D and trimming were inferred from the DNA. The table has more than 300,000 clones, around 90% seen once.

Sequencing was carried out using peripheral blood. The sequence was collected from a woman aged 35 to 49 with COVID-19, enrolled during active disease. The chain employs TRBV28 and TRBJ1-5, with 8 bases aligning to TRBD1. The CDR3 nucleotides read TGTGCCAGCACCACGACAGGGGTCAGCAATCAGCCCCAGCATTTT. Translating it yields CASTTTGVSNQPQHF.